This T cell receptor beta chain was recovered during a study of T-cell memory formation after mild COVID-19. This clonotype was observed a few times. A single record per CDR3 protein comes from TCRdb applying MiXCR to the 5' RACE reads. The sample records over 400,000 distinct CDR3 sequences, 23% being singletons. This CDR3 contains 15 residues. Germline V gene data show CDR1 as SGHRS and CDR2 as YFSETQ. V lost 5 bases, J lost 5 bases, and 7 bases stayed unmatched. The clonotype originates from an adult woman who had mild COVID-19 (a few samples of this study predate the infection). Cell type and time point are not known. The chain has TRBV5-1 and TRBJ2-5; the match to TRBD2 covers 12 bases. What was sequenced was PBMCs or a T cell subset sorted from them (not recorded which). CDR3 in amino acids: CASRPTSGRLETQYF. The CDR3 DNA is TGCGCCAGCAGGCCGACTAGCGGGAGATTGGAGACCCAGTACTTC.